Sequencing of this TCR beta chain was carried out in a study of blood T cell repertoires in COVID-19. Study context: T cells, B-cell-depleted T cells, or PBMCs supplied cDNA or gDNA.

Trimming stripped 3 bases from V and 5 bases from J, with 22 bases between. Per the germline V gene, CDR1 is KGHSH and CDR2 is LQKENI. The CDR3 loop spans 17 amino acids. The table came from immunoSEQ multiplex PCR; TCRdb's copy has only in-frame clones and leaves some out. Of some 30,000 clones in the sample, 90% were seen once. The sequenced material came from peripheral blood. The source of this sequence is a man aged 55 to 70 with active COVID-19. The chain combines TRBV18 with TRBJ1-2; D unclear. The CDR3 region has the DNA TGTGCCAGCTCACCCGGACCCGGGGTTAGCCGAGGGTATGGCTACACCTTC. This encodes CASSPGPGVSRGYGYTF.